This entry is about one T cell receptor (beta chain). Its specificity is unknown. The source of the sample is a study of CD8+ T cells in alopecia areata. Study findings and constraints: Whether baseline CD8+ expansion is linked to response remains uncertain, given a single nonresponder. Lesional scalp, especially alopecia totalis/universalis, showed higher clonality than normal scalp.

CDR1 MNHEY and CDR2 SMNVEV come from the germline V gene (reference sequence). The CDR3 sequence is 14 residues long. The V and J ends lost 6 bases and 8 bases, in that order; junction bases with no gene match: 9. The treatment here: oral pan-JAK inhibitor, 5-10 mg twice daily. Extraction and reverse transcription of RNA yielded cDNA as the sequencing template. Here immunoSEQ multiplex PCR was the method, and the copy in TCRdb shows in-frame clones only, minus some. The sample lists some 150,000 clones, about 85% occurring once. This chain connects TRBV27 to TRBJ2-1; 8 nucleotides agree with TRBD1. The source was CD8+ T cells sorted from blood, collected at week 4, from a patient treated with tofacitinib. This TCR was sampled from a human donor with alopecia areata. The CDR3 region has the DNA TGTGCCAGCAGGACGACAGGGGCGCTGGATGAGCAGTTCTTC. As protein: CASRTTGALDEQFF.